A single sample gave rise to the 9 T cell receptor beta chains below, sequenced in a study of blood T cell repertoires in COVID-19 (dated by TCRdb to 2019 to 2021). The protocol used for the library was the immunoSEQ multiplex PCR assay. TCRdb took this table from immuneACCESS and kept in-frame rearrangements with V and J called. Such tables lack part of the clones; where checked against another copy, unresolved V genes explain under half of the gap, and the rest is unexplained. The sample table holds about 180,000 clones, of which 88% were seen once. The top ten clones comprise about 8.4% of the sample. Sequences were obtained from PBMCs or T cells enriched from blood (not recorded which). These receptors were taken from a woman between 18 and 30 years old who had recovered from COVID-19.

The chain is built from TRBV27 and TRBJ2-2; D unclear. Germline V CDR1 and CDR2: MNHEY, SMNVEV (reference sequence). Trimming left V 2 bases short and J 8 bases short, with 9 bases between. This CDR3 spans 13 amino acids. The CDR3 loop is CASSLHGIGELFF. In DNA form, the CDR3 reads TGTGCCAGCAGTTTACACGGTATTGGGGAGCTGTTTTTT.

The chain is built from TRBV5-5 and TRBJ2-7, with 10 bases fitting TRBD2. The CDR3 runs 17 residues. Per the germline V gene, CDR1 is SGHKS and CDR2 is YYEKEE (reference sequence). V shed 1 base and J 5 bases; nucleotides not matched to a gene: 12. CDR3 DNA: TGTGCCAGCAGCTTGTCAGTCTGGCTAGCGGGAGTGCACGAGCAGTACTTC. Translated: CASSLSVWLAGVHEQYF.

The V and J genes are TRBV7-9 and TRBJ1-2, with no clear D. This CDR3 is built from 14 residues. V was trimmed by 2 bases and J by 4 bases, leaving 11 bases between them. CDR1 is SEHNR, CDR2 FQNEAQ, per germline (reference sequence). This CDR3 is CASSLSTDPYGYTF. The CDR3, as DNA: TGTGCCAGCAGCTTAAGTACAGATCCCTATGGCTACACCTTC.

The V gene is TRBV4-1, the J gene TRBJ1-6; D is unclear. Germline assignment: CDR1 MGHRA and CDR2 YSYEKL. This CDR3 comprises 14 residues. Trimming took 4 bases from V and 8 from J, leaving 12 bases between them. The CDR3: CASSPYASDSPLHF. Written as DNA, the CDR3 is TGCGCCAGCAGCCCATACGCGAGTGATTCACCCCTCCACTTT.

J is TRBJ1-4 and V is TRBV18; 8 bases fit TRBD1. Germline V CDR1 and CDR2: KGHSH, LQKENI. The ends lost 3 bases at V and 8 bases at J; junction bases unmatched: 8. The CDR3 is made up of 15 amino acids. CDR3 nucleotide sequence: TGTGCCAGCTCACCCCGGACAGGGAGGGAGGAAAAACTGTTTTTT. Translating gives CASSPRTGREEKLFF.

This chain joins TRBV13 and TRBJ2-1, with D possibly being TRBD2 (5 bases). Germline-derived CDR1 and CDR2 are PRHDT and FYEKMQ (reference sequence). This CDR3 is 14 amino acids long. The V and J ends lost 8 bases and 0 bases respectively, with 11 bases between them. The CDR3: CASVRTSSYNEQFF. DNA of the CDR3: TGTGCCAGCGTCCGCACTAGCTCCTACAATGAGCAGTTCTTC.

The chain couples TRBV5-1 to TRBJ2-7; tentatively, D is TRBD2 (7 bases). There are 16 residues in the CDR3. Germline lookup yields CDR1 SGHRS and CDR2 YFSETQ. The V end lost 4 bases, the J end lost 4 bases, and 21 bases lay between the germline ends. The CDR3 is CASSIEGGDITYEQYF. CDR3 nucleotide sequence: TGCGCCAGCAGCATTGAAGGGGGGGACATTACGTACGAGCAGTACTTC.

This chain connects TRBV4-1 to TRBJ1-4; D unclear. The germline gives CDR1 MGHRA, CDR2 YSYEKL. The V gene lost 1 base and the J gene lost 3 bases, with 9 bases spanning the gap. The CDR3 consists of 15 residues. For the CDR3, the DNA is TGCGCCAGCAGCCAAGTAAGCGGCTCTAATGAAAAACTGTTTTTT. Translation gives CASSQVSGSNEKLFF.

This chain uses TRBV9 with TRBJ1-6; 7 bases agree with TRBD1. J lost 10 bases, V lost 5 bases, and 9 bases had no gene match. The germline gives CDR1 SGDLS, CDR2 YYNGEE. This CDR3 has 14 residues. CDR3 sequence reads: CASRPTGIRSPLHF. Written as DNA, the CDR3 is TGTGCCAGCAGGCCGACAGGGATCCGATCACCCCTCCACTTT. Drawing the rest from reference TRBV9 and TRBJ1-6, the complete variable domain is DSGVTQTPKHLITATGQRVTLRCSPRSGDLSVYWYQQSLDQGLQFLIQYYNGEERAKGNILERFSAQQFPDLHSELNLSSLELGDSALYFCASRPTGIRSPLHFGNGTRLTVT.